This T cell receptor (beta chain) emerged from a study of CD8 T cells in ankylosing spondylitis. This clonotype came up many times. Its target is unknown. CDR1 DFQATT and CDR2 SNEGSKA come from the germline V gene (reference sequence). Deletions cut 2 bases from V and 4 bases from J, with 8 bases between. The CDR3 length is 12 residues. Each CDR3 protein gets one entry after TCRdb re-called the 5' RACE reads with MiXCR. Among 350,000 to 450,000 distinct CDR3 sequences, roughly a quarter were seen once, and the ten largest hold about 1%. Study-level results: What seemed typical of ankylosing spondylitis blood was a TCR beta motif built from roughly eight highly homologous variants.

The chain joins TRBV20-1 to TRBJ1-2; no reliable D call. Specimen: blood, either unsorted or a sorted T cell fraction (not recorded which). The TCR was taken from a male donor with ankylosing spondylitis. The CDR3 DNA reads TGCAGTGCTAGACAGTCGACCTATGGCTACACCTTC. Translating it yields CSARQSTYGYTF.